This T cell receptor beta chain is drawn from a study of blood T cells in healthy people across ages. It was with a sample-barcoded 5' primer and a J-beta primer mix that a second PCR of about 6 to 11 cycles was run. The authors tagged each cDNA molecule using a template-switch adaptor with 12 random nucleotides. TCRdb re-called the 5' RACE reads through MiXCR, storing one row per CDR3 protein. Among fewer than 2 million distinct CDR3 sequences listed, 30% to 40% were seen once. This CDR3 spans 13 amino acids. Germline lookup yields CDR1 DFQATT and CDR2 SNEGSKA (reference sequence). Trimming removed 1 base at V and 0 bases at J, with 6 bases between. Findings of the study overall: Older individuals had lower TCR beta diversity per million T cells (the decline was roughly linear).

A word on this clonotype: Its target is not known.

Every sample gave at least 5.5 micrograms of total RNA when it was extracted. The chain uses TRBV20-1 and TRBJ2-5; D uncertain. The sequencing input was blood. This TCR was sampled from a human donor in good health. This CDR3 reads CSARVPYQETQYF. The CDR3, as DNA: TGCAGTGCTAGAGTGCCGTACCAAGAGACCCAGTACTTC.